The T cell receptor beta chain under discussion was sequenced for a study of blood T cell repertoires in COVID-19. The CDR3 consists of 16 residues. The V segment lost 2 bases and the J segment 2 bases; nucleotides outside the gene matches: 4. Germline values: CDR1 SGHRS, CDR2 YFSETQ. The repertoire was sequenced with immunoSEQ multiplex PCR; TCRdb's copy has only in-frame clones and lacks some. The sample lists about 320,000 clones, approximately 90% occurring once. The rearrangement joins TRBV5-1 to TRBJ2-1, with TRBD2 identical over 10 bases. The sequencing input was PBMCs or T cells enriched from blood (not recorded which). The TCR sequence derives from a woman under 30 who had recovered from COVID-19. The CDR3 nucleotides are TGCGCCAGCAGCTTTGGACTAGCGGATCCCTACAATGAGCAGTTCTTC. Its protein is CASSFGLADPYNEQFF.